This T cell receptor (beta chain) emerged from a study of neoadjuvant nivolumab and ipilimumab in lung cancer. CDR3 length equals 12 residues. V was clipped by 4 bases and J by 6 bases, with 10 bases between them. The germline V gene encodes CDR1 SQVTM and CDR2 ANQGSEA. Study-level findings and limits: Resected tumors had greater TCR richness and clonality than uninvolved lung. Resected-tumor TCR richness correlated positively with pretherapy blood richness. TCR clonality did not significantly correlate with pathologic tumor regression.

Comments on this clone: The antigen is unknown.

Only in-frame clones appear in the TCRdb table, and some are missing; sequencing was by immunoSEQ multiplex PCR. The sample consists of a few thousand clones, approximately 84% of them appearing once. The clonotype was recovered from an adult with non-small cell lung cancer. Specimen: adjacent normal lung tissue, collected after neoadjuvant nivolumab, alone or with ipilimumab, at or shortly before surgery. The J gene is TRBJ2-1, the V gene TRBV29-1, with D perhaps TRBD1 (5 bases). CDR3 protein: CSVVRQSNEQFF. In DNA, the CDR3 is TGCAGCGTTGTAAGACAGAGCAATGAGCAGTTCTTC.